The sequence of this T cell receptor beta chain was determined in a study of Ad26.COV2.S vaccination and SARS-CoV-2 variants. Treatment denoted: 15 to 20 received Ad26.COV2.S at low or high dose, single or two shots; about five received placebo; per-sample allocation not given. The investigators took samples on day 63 after the first vaccine or placebo injection. CDR1 SGHTA and CDR2 FQGTGA come from the germline V gene. V gave up 5 bases and J gave up 1 base, with 11 bases separating them. This CDR3 spans 14 amino acids. Measured with immunoSEQ multiplex PCR; TCRdb has only the in-frame clones, and not every one. The sample has some 480,000 clones; approximately 90% are singletons.

Sequencing used peripheral blood, obtained in a trial of Ad26.COV2.S vaccine versus placebo. The TCR originated in a person aged 18 to 65 who received the Ad26.COV2.S COVID-19 vaccine or a placebo. The chain combines TRBV7-3 with TRBJ1-1; D remains unclear. Here the CDR3 DNA reads TGTGCCAGCAGCCCATGGCCGGGGAACACTGAAGCTTTCTTT. Translated, it gives CASSPWPGNTEAFF.